This section outlines one T cell receptor beta chain sequence together with its context. The antigen is not known. This sample is drawn from a study of identical twins. Whole-study results and caveats: Zero-insertion findings could be partly confounded by invariant cells (MAIT and iNKT cells). Carriage of fewer insertions was seen in abundant cord blood beta clonotypes, whereas memory repertoires showed none. Conclusions rested on cross-sectional statistics rather than following the same donors.

Everyone who gave samples was a healthy Caucasian. MiXCR, run by TCRdb on the 5' RACE reads, gives a single entry per CDR3 protein. The table has about 890,000 distinct CDR3 sequences, around an eighth seen once. This sample was also put to use in a study of yellow fever vaccine responses in identical twins.

Specimen: PBMCs. The source is a woman between 18 and 30 years old in good health.

The CDR3 protein is CSARDLGRVAETQYF. The DNA of the CDR3 is TGCAGTGCTAGAGATTTGGGCAGGGTGGCAGAGACCCAGTACTTC. The chain carries TRBV20-1 and TRBJ2-5, with D possibly being TRBD1 (5 bases). Germline V lookup: CDR1 DFQATT, CDR2 SNEGSKA (reference sequence). V was pared by 0 bases and J by 4 bases, with 15 bases between. The CDR3 is 15 amino acids.